A single sample is the source of the 19 T cell receptor beta chains below, sequenced in a study of control samples from healthy donors and cancer patients. Method: immunoSEQ multiplex PCR; TCRdb's copy keeps in-frame clones and lacks some. The sample lists 130,000 to 150,000 clones; more than 90% were seen once. What was sequenced was blood. The receptors come from a man younger than 40 in good health.

The chain couples TRBV19 to TRBJ2-4; D gene uncertain. V dropped 3 bases and J dropped 1 base, with 10 bases sitting between them. CDR1 is LNHDA, CDR2 SQIVND, per germline (reference sequence). The CDR3 sequence is 15 residues long. The DNA for the CDR3 is TGTGCCAGTAGTATTGGGCACGGGGCCAAAAACATTCAGTACTTC. Protein product: CASSIGHGAKNIQYF. Full variable domain (outside the CDR3, taken from reference TRBV19 and TRBJ2-4): DGGITQSPKYLFRKEGQNVTLSCEQNLNHDAMYWYRQDPGQGLRLIYYSQIVNDFQKGDIAEGYSVSREKKESFPLTVTSAQKNPTAFYLCASSIGHGAKNIQYFGAGTRLSVL.

This clone appeared a single time. The rearrangement links TRBV25-1 to TRBJ2-7; TRBD2 matches 7 bases. This CDR3 is built from 11 residues. Germline V gene data show CDR1 as MGHDK and CDR2 as SYGVNS. Trimming cost V 7 bases and J 9 bases; bases outside gene matches: 6. The DNA for the CDR3 is TGTGCCAGCACCTTTCCGGGGGGGCAGTACTTC. As protein: CASTFPGGQYF.

The chain is built from TRBV15 and TRBJ2-7; D gene ambiguous. The CDR3 consists of 13 residues. Germline CDR1 is LNHNV and CDR2 is YYDKDF (reference sequence). V lost 3 bases and J lost 1, with 7 bases in between. The CDR3 loop reads CATSRERSYEQYF. In DNA form, the CDR3 reads TGTGCCACCAGCAGGGAGAGATCCTACGAGCAGTACTTC. The variable domain in full, completed from reference TRBV15 and TRBJ2-7, reads DAMVIQNPRYQVTQFGKPVTLSCSQTLNHNVMYWYQQKSSQAPKLLFHYYDKDFNNEADTPDNFQSRRPNTSFCFLDIRSPGLGDTAMYLCATSRERSYEQYFGPGTRLTVT.

The chain has TRBV13 and TRBJ1-2; TRBD1 is a possible D gene (5 bases). V was clipped by 0 bases and J by 0 bases, with 8 bases between them. The CDR3 has 15 residues. Germline V gives CDR1 PRHDT, CDR2 FYEKMQ (reference sequence). The CDR3 DNA reads as TGTGCCAGCAGCTTAGGCACAGGAACTAACTATGGCTACACCTTC. It yields the protein CASSLGTGTNYGYTF.

The gene calls are TRBV7-3 and TRBJ1-1; 7 nucleotides align to TRBD1. Unmatched junction bases numbered 13, after V lost 5 bases and J lost 1 base. Germline loops: CDR1 SGHTA, CDR2 FQGTGA. The CDR3 is 17 amino acids. The CDR3 nucleotides read TGTGCCAGCAGCCAACAAGGGAGGGGGCGCCCGAACACTGAAGCTTTCTTT. This codes for CASSQQGRGRPNTEAFF.

The chain recombines TRBV27 with TRBJ2-7; TRBD1 aligns across 11 bases. This CDR3 is 16 amino acids long. CDR1 and CDR2 from the germline V gene are MNHEY and SMNVEV (reference sequence). The V segment lost 6 bases and the J segment 5 bases; nucleotides outside the gene matches: 12. The CDR3 loop is CASRGSRDRGKNEQYF. CDR3 nucleotides: TGTGCCAGCAGAGGGAGCCGGGACAGGGGGAAAAACGAGCAGTACTTC.

This chain joins TRBV2 and TRBJ1-6, with a weak D call TRBD1 (6 bases). V lost 5 bases and J lost 0, with 8 bases in between. CDR1 is SNHLY, CDR2 FYNNEI, per germline. The length of the CDR3 is 15 residues. CDR3 amino acids: CASSSDSSYNSPLHF. The CDR3 region has the DNA TGTGCCAGCAGTTCGGACAGCTCCTATAATTCACCCCTCCACTTT.

This clone has just one count. V gene TRBV5-1 combines with J gene TRBJ1-1, with TRBD1 matching over 7 bases. The CDR3 is 14 residues long. The ends lost 4 bases at V and 0 bases at J; junction bases unmatched: 3. Looked up from germline, CDR1 is SGHRS and CDR2 is YFSETQ. The CDR3 region is CASSVDRLNTEAFF. In DNA form, the CDR3 reads TGCGCCAGCAGCGTGGACAGGTTGAACACTGAAGCTTTCTTT.

The chain joins TRBV6-5 to TRBJ1-2; 7 bases fit TRBD1. Per germline, CDR1 MNHEY and CDR2 SVGAGI. This CDR3 comprises 16 residues. V gave up 0 bases and J gave up 4 bases; unmatched junction bases: 8. The CDR3 loop reads CASSYSPIGDSYGYTF. CDR3 DNA: TGTGCCAGCAGTTACTCCCCCATCGGGGACAGCTATGGCTACACCTTC.

The chain uses TRBV5-6 and TRBJ1-5; maybe TRBD1 (6 bases). Germline-derived CDR1 and CDR2 are SGHDT and YYEEEE. This CDR3 has 16 residues. Deletions cut 2 bases from V and 3 bases from J, with 15 bases between. The CDR3 is CASSLRTDRDNQPQHF. DNA of the CDR3: TGTGCCAGCAGCTTACGGACAGACCGGGACAATCAGCCCCAGCATTTT.

The chain links TRBV19 to TRBJ1-3; no clear D. This CDR3 spans 13 amino acids. Trimming left V 6 bases short and J 3 bases short, with 9 bases between. Looked up from germline, CDR1 is LNHDA and CDR2 is SQIVND (reference sequence). In nucleotides, the CDR3 is TGTGCCAGTAGCACGGACTTTGGAAACACCATATATTTT. Protein sequence: CASSTDFGNTIYF.

This clone appeared once. The chain's CDR3 is CASSSDDHTDTQYF. CDR3 in DNA: TGTGCCAGCAGCTCAGACGATCACACAGATACGCAGTATTTT. This chain joins TRBV7-3 and TRBJ2-3; D not certain. Trimming removed 4 bases from V and 2 bases from J, with 10 bases in between. In germline, CDR1 is SGHTA, CDR2 FQGTGA. CDR3 length equals 14 residues.

This rearrangement joins TRBV9 to TRBJ1-4; the D is unclear. Deletions cut 0 bases from V and 6 bases from J, with 12 bases between. The V gene's germline CDR1 is SGDLS and CDR2 YYNGEE. CDR3 length: 15 residues. The CDR3 is CASSVGWELYEKLFF. In nucleotides, the CDR3 is TGTGCCAGCAGCGTAGGGTGGGAACTATATGAAAAACTGTTTTTT. Using reference TRBV9 and TRBJ1-4 for the parts outside the CDR3, the full variable domain is DSGVTQTPKHLITATGQRVTLRCSPRSGDLSVYWYQQSLDQGLQFLIQYYNGEERAKGNILERFSAQQFPDLHSELNLSSLELGDSALYFCASSVGWELYEKLFFGSGTQLSVL.

This clone was counted a single time. V usage is TRBV19 and J usage is TRBJ1-1; D gene uncertain. Per germline, CDR1 LNHDA and CDR2 SQIVND (reference sequence). This CDR3 has 13 residues. V gave up 6 bases and J gave up 1 base, with 9 bases separating them. The CDR3 DNA sequence: TGTGCCAGTAGCAGGACGGGGAACACTGAAGCTTTCTTT. This encodes CASSRTGNTEAFF.

The chain employs TRBV15 and TRBJ1-4, with no clear D. The CDR3 is made up of 13 amino acids. From germline, CDR1 is LNHNV and CDR2 YYDKDF (reference sequence). V gave up 0 bases and J gave up 7 bases, with 6 bases separating them. In DNA form, the CDR3 reads TGTGCCACCAGCAGAGACAAGGGTGAAAAACTGTTTTTT. It translates to CATSRDKGEKLFF.

The CDR3 DNA reads as TGTGCCAGCAGCGTTGGACAGGGGGAGGCCTACGAGCAGTACTTC. As protein: CASSVGQGEAYEQYF. The chain joins TRBV9 to TRBJ2-7; 10 bases agree with TRBD1. V gave up 2 bases and J gave up 2 bases; unmatched junction bases: 4. From germline, CDR1 is SGDLS and CDR2 YYNGEE. The CDR3 contains 15 residues.

V is TRBV6-1 and J is TRBJ1-6, with TRBD1 as a possible D gene (5 bases). The ends were cut back, 2 bases at V and 5 bases at J, with 7 bases in the middle. The CDR3 length is 14 residues. Per the germline V gene, CDR1 is MNHNS and CDR2 is SASEGT. The CDR3, as DNA: TGTGCCAGCAGTGAACGGGGGAATAATTCACCCCTCCACTTT. Translating gives CASSERGNNSPLHF.

The chain has TRBV10-1 and TRBJ2-7, with TRBD1 matching 7 bases. The germline gives CDR1 WNHNN, CDR2 SYGVQD (reference sequence). The CDR3 loop spans 13 amino acids. Trimming cost V 2 bases and J 5 bases; bases outside gene matches: 3. The CDR3 loop reads CASSESQGDEQYF. The CDR3 DNA sequence: TGCGCCAGCAGTGAGAGCCAGGGGGACGAGCAGTACTTC.

The chain has TRBV6-5 and TRBJ1-4; the D gene is possibly TRBD1 (6 bases). Trimming removed 0 bases at V and 7 bases at J, with 9 bases between. This CDR3 contains 14 residues. Germline V CDR1 and CDR2: MNHEY, SVGAGI. CDR3 region: CASSYSGGVEKLFF. The CDR3 nucleotides are TGTGCCAGCAGTTACTCAGGGGGGGTTGAAAAACTGTTTTTT.